This T cell receptor gamma chain was identified in a study of Vδ1+ human thymocytes. Sequences come from RNA converted to cDNA by reverse transcription. Pooled V-gene forward primers with one constant-region reverse primer generated the CDR3 amplicons by multiplex PCR. TCRdb repeated clone calling on the multiplex PCR reads with CATT. The sample shows 10,000 or so gamma-chain clones, about 46% of them seen only once. The length of the CDR3 is 16 residues. Germline CDR1 is VTNTFY and CDR2 is YDVSTARD (reference sequence). After removal of 0 bases from V and 0 bases from J, the junction contained 4 bases not matched to a gene. This clone has a handful of counts. Antigen: not known. Study-wide results and caveats: Thymic TRG and TRD repertoires appeared highly polyclonal, with Gaussian CDR3 length distributions.

The TCR sequence derives from a boy under three years old who had congenital heart surgery. The sample was Vdelta1+ gamma-delta thymocytes from the thymus. Subset: FACS-sorted CD3+ TCRalphabeta- TCRVdelta1+ TCRVdelta2- thymocytes. This chain uses TRGV3 with TRGJP2. The CDR3 region is CATWDRQNSSDWIKTF. The DNA for the CDR3 is TGTGCCACCTGGGACAGGCAGAATAGTAGTGATTGGATCAAGACGTTT.